The 18 T cell receptor beta chains below come from one sample, sequenced in a study of cytomegalovirus exposure and HLA in healthy donors. Vbeta (60) and Jbeta (13) primers were used in the PCR. Assay: immunoSEQ multiplex PCR; the TCRdb copy retains only in-frame clones and omits some. The data contain about 34,000 clones, 87% of them singletons. The sample was PBMCs. Receptors were obtained from a boy between 5 and 17 years old in good health and CMV-seronegative.

This clone was detected only a few times. The chain employs TRBV21-1 and TRBJ1-4; the table's D gene call, TRBD1, was not cross checked with the DNA. TRBV21-1 is a listed pseudogene. The CDR3 runs to 14 residues. The chain's CDR3 is CASKYRVLREKLFF. DNA of the CDR3: TGTGCCAGCAAATACAGGGTATTGCGGGAAAAACTGTTTTTT.

This sequence joins TRBV6-6 and TRBJ2-3; 10 bases map to TRBD2. Germline V lookup: CDR1 MNHNY, CDR2 SVGAGI (reference sequence). This CDR3 has 16 amino acids. With 7 bases clipped from V and 5 bases from J, the junction kept 12 bases outside the gene matches. The CDR3 region has the DNA TGTGCCAGCAACCCGATCAGCGGGGGGGCCAGAGATACGCAGTATTTT. This encodes CASNPISGGARDTQYF.

This chain links TRBV6-4 with TRBJ2-1, with D unresolved. The V gene's germline CDR1 is MRHNA and CDR2 SNTAGT. The CDR3 length is 13 residues. Trimming left V 5 bases short and J 0 bases short, with 5 bases between. In DNA form, the CDR3 reads TGTGCCAGCAGTATGAGCTCCTACAATGAGCAGTTCTTC. It translates to CASSMSSYNEQFF.

V is TRBV5-6 and J is TRBJ1-2; unclear D gene. The V end was cut by 1 base, the J end by 4 bases, with 14 bases between. CDR1 and CDR2 from the germline V gene are SGHDT and YYEEEE. The CDR3 runs to 15 residues. The DNA for the CDR3 is TGTGCCAGCAGCTTGTTGTCAGGCCGCCTCTATGGCTACACCTTC. Translated: CASSLLSGRLYGYTF.

The chain combines TRBV28 with TRBJ1-2; 10 bases map to TRBD1. Germline CDR1 MDHEN, CDR2 SYDVKM. This CDR3 comprises 14 residues. The J segment lost 6 bases and the V segment lost 5 bases, leaving 6 bases of the junction unmatched. CDR3 DNA: TGTGCCAGCAGTCTAATTGGGACAGGGGATGGCTACACCTTC. It is translated as CASSLIGTGDGYTF.

The CDR3 sequence is CASSPATGTRAYEQYF. DNA of the CDR3: TGCGCCAGCAGCCCAGCGACCGGGACTAGGGCCTACGAGCAGTACTTC. V is TRBV4-1 and J is TRBJ2-7, with 8 bases aligning to TRBD2. With 4 bases clipped from V and 2 bases from J, the junction kept 10 bases outside the gene matches. The CDR3 runs 16 residues. Germline V gives CDR1 MGHRA, CDR2 YSYEKL.

The chain links TRBV6-4 to TRBJ2-3; possible D gene TRBD1, 5 bases. Germline V lookup: CDR1 MRHNA, CDR2 SNTAGT. Deletions cut 3 bases from V and 0 bases from J, with 7 bases between. The CDR3 has 14 amino acids. CDR3 loop: CASSEQESTDTQYF. In nucleotides, the CDR3 is TGTGCCAGCAGTGAACAGGAGAGCACAGATACGCAGTATTTT.

This clone occurred a few times. This chain connects TRBV2 to TRBJ1-2; 9 positions agree with TRBD1. Germline-derived CDR1 and CDR2 are SNHLY and FYNNEI. Germline trimming cut 6 bases from V and 3 bases from J; bases unmatched to any gene: 2. This CDR3 has 13 amino acids. CDR3 amino acids: CASRGQGDYGYTF. DNA for the CDR3: TGTGCCAGCAGGGGACAGGGTGACTATGGCTACACCTTC.

This clone was seen only a few times. The chain couples TRBV7-9 to TRBJ1-2, with D possibly TRBD1 on 5 matching bases. V lost 5 bases and J lost 0, with 10 bases in between. CDR3 size: 14 residues. CDR1 is SEHNR, CDR2 FQNEAQ, per germline (reference sequence). CDR3 in amino acids: CASSTSGANYGYTF. The CDR3 bases are TGTGCCAGCAGCACGTCGGGGGCTAACTATGGCTACACCTTC.

This clone was picked up one time. The chain combines TRBV4-3 with TRBJ2-7; TRBD2 aligns across 7 bases. The germline gives CDR1 LGHNA, CDR2 YSLEER. The CDR3 sequence is 15 residues long. The ends lost 0 bases at V and 1 base at J; junction bases unmatched: 3. The CDR3 sequence: CASSQESGESYEQYF. CDR3 in DNA: TGCGCCAGCAGCCAAGAGAGCGGGGAATCCTACGAGCAGTACTTC.

The V call is TRBV5-4, the J call TRBJ1-4; the D gene is possibly TRBD1 (5 bases). This CDR3 comprises 15 residues. Germline V gives CDR1 SGHNT, CDR2 YYREEE (reference sequence). Deletions cut 4 bases from V and 8 bases from J, with 18 bases between. Here the CDR3 reads CASSQRSREGEKLFF. The CDR3 coding sequence is TGTGCCAGCAGCCAGCGCTCCAGGGAAGGCGAAAAACTGTTTTTT.

The chain has TRBV7-9 and TRBJ1-5; possibly TRBD1 for D (5 bases). Germline V CDR1 and CDR2: SEHNR, FQNEAQ (reference sequence). V was trimmed by 7 bases and J by 6 bases, leaving 16 bases between them. The CDR3 is made up of 14 amino acids. The CDR3 spells CASTPGGSSQPQHF. The CDR3 nucleotides are TGTGCCAGCACCCCGGGGGGTTCGAGTCAGCCCCAGCATTTT.

The V and J genes are TRBV12-5 and TRBJ1-3, with 7 nucleotides matching TRBD1. This CDR3 contains 16 residues. CDR1 is LGHNT and CDR2 is FRNRAP in the germline V gene. The ends lost 2 bases at V and 2 bases at J; junction bases unmatched: 6. DNA for the CDR3: TGTGCTAGTGGTTTGATAACAGGGGTTCCTGGAAACACCATATATTTT. It is translated as CASGLITGVPGNTIYF.

The chain has TRBV5-1 and TRBJ2-2, with D possibly being TRBD1 (5 bases). CDR3 length equals 15 residues. Germline CDR1 and CDR2: SGHRS and YFSETQ. V lost 1 base to trimming and J lost 2 bases, with 9 bases between them. The CDR3 region has the DNA TGCGCCAGCAGCTTGACGACAGATAACACCGGGGAGCTGTTTTTT. Amino acid sequence: CASSLTTDNTGELFF.

The chain links TRBV2 to TRBJ2-5; D remains ambiguous. Trimming cost V 4 bases and J 2 bases, with 11 bases left between them. The CDR3 length is 14 residues. Germline V lookup: CDR1 SNHLY, CDR2 FYNNEI. CDR3 amino acids: CASSGYDTQETQYF. In nucleotides, the CDR3 is TGTGCCAGCAGTGGATACGACACACAAGAGACCCAGTACTTC.

The V call is TRBV11-3, the J call TRBJ2-3; 9 nucleotides line up with TRBD1. Germline V gives CDR1 SGHNT, CDR2 YENEEA. Losses at the gene ends were 6 bases for V and 4 bases for J; bases not matched to a gene: 17. The CDR3 has 18 residues. CDR3 loop: CASSLGTGLRTWADTQYF. The CDR3, as DNA: TGTGCCAGCAGTCTCGGGACAGGGCTCAGAACTTGGGCAGATACGCAGTATTTT. Complete variable domain (other parts from reference TRBV11-3 and TRBJ2-3): EAGVVQSPRYKIIEKKQPVAFWCNPISGHNTLYWYLQNLGQGPELLIRYENEEAVDDSQLPKDRFSAERLKGVDSTLKIQPAELGDSAVYLCASSLGTGLRTWADTQYFGPGTRLTVL.

The V call is TRBV5-6, the J call TRBJ1-2, with 7 bases lining up with TRBD1. J was trimmed by 7 bases and V by 3 bases; bases with no gene match: 3. The CDR3 loop spans 12 amino acids. Germline loops: CDR1 SGHDT, CDR2 YYEEEE. CDR3: CASSYRGTGYTF. DNA for the CDR3: TGTGCCAGCAGCTACAGGGGAACTGGCTACACCTTC.

The chain has TRBV5-1 and TRBJ2-3; weak D call: TRBD1 (5 bases). Germline CDR1 reads SGHRS; CDR2 reads YFSETQ. Trimming stripped 3 bases from V and 7 bases from J, with 18 bases between. This CDR3 contains 15 residues. Here the CDR3 reads CASSSNLGARNTQYF. The CDR3 nucleotides are TGCGCCAGCAGCTCAAACCTAGGGGCGAGAAATACGCAGTATTTT.